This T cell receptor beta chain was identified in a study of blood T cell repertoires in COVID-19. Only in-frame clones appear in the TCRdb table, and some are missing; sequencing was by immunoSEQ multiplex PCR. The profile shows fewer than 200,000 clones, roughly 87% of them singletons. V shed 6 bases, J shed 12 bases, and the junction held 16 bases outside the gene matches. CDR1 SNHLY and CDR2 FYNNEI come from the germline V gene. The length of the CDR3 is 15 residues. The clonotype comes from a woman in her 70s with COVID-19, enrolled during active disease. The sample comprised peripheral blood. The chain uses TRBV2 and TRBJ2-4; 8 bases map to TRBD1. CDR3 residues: CASRGALRTGFHQYF. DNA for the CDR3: TGTGCCAGCAGGGGGGCTCTGCGGACAGGGTTTCATCAGTACTTC.